Below are 21 T cell receptor beta chains sequenced from a single sample in a study of blood T cell repertoires in COVID-19. Measured with immunoSEQ multiplex PCR; TCRdb has only the in-frame clones, and not every one. Here the sample spans 300,000 to 400,000 clones, 85% being singletons. Sequenced sample: PBMCs or T cells enriched from blood (not recorded which). These receptors were taken from a woman in her twenties or thirties who had been exposed to COVID-19.

This clone appeared a few times. This rearrangement joins TRBV10-3 to TRBJ2-5; D might be TRBD2 (5 bases). The germline V and J ends were trimmed by 6 bases and 7 bases, with 12 bases remaining between them. This CDR3 spans 12 amino acids. CDR1 is ENHRY, CDR2 SYGVKD, per germline. The chain's CDR3 is CAISGTRGTQYF. The DNA for the CDR3 is TGTGCCATCAGCGGTACCCGGGGGACCCAGTACTTC.

The rearrangement joins TRBV15 to TRBJ1-2; 7 bases are a match to TRBD1. CDR1 LNHNV and CDR2 YYDKDF come from the germline V gene (reference sequence). CDR3 length: 16 amino acids. The V segment lost 0 bases and the J segment 8 bases; nucleotides outside the gene matches: 12. CDR3 residues: CATSRDSRQGPRGYTF. The CDR3, as DNA: TGTGCCACCAGCAGAGACTCTAGACAGGGTCCCCGGGGCTACACCTTC.

J is TRBJ2-2 and V is TRBV28; TRBD1 matches at 7 bases. The CDR3 contains 13 residues. The germline V gene encodes CDR1 MDHEN and CDR2 SYDVKM. After removal of 3 bases from V and 7 bases from J, the junction contained 2 bases not matched to a gene. The CDR3 protein is CASSFAGGGELFF. CDR3 in DNA: TGTGCCAGCAGTTTTGCAGGGGGCGGGGAGCTGTTTTTT.

The CDR3 nucleotides read TGCGCCAGCAGTGGGGCCCTCCGAGGGGAGCTGTTTTTT. Its protein is CASSGALRGELFF. The gene calls are TRBV10-2 and TRBJ2-2; D is unclear. The CDR3 runs 13 residues. Germline CDR1 and CDR2: WSHSY and SAAADI. Trimming took 4 bases from V and 8 from J, leaving 11 bases between them.

This rearrangement joins TRBV24-1 to TRBJ1-2; 9 nucleotides agree with TRBD1. CDR3 length equals 17 residues. V lost 4 bases to trimming and J lost 1 base; unmatched junction nucleotides: 9. Germline loops: CDR1 KGHDR, CDR2 SFDVKD. The CDR3 DNA is TGTGCCACCAGTGACCCTAAAACAGGGGGCGATAACTATGGCTACACCTTC. Protein sequence: CATSDPKTGGDNYGYTF.

The rearrangement joins TRBV25-1 to TRBJ1-6; D possibly corresponds to TRBD1 (5 bases). The V gene's germline CDR1 is MGHDK and CDR2 SYGVNS. The CDR3 is 11 residues long. The V end lost 6 bases, the J end lost 9 bases, and 6 bases lay between the germline ends. The CDR3, as DNA: TGTGCCAGCAGCCAGGGTTCACCCCTCCACTTT. Residues: CASSQGSPLHF.

The chain combines TRBV2 with TRBJ2-1; 13 bases are shared with TRBD2. Germline CDR1 SNHLY, CDR2 FYNNEI. Unmatched junction bases numbered 7, after V lost 7 bases and J lost 7 bases. The CDR3 runs to 15 residues. The CDR3 spells CASIPGTSGKNEQFF. The CDR3 DNA reads TGTGCCAGCATCCCCGGGACTAGCGGGAAAAATGAGCAGTTCTTC.

V gene TRBV7-6 combines with J gene TRBJ2-5; 10 bases agree with TRBD1. The CDR3 has 17 amino acids. Trimming took 4 bases from V and 7 from J; bases not matched to a gene: 15. The germline V gene encodes CDR1 SGHVS and CDR2 FNYEAQ. CDR3 residues: CASSSGLGQGFGLTQYF. The CDR3, as DNA: TGTGCCAGCAGCTCGGGACTGGGACAGGGGTTTGGATTGACCCAGTACTTC. Variable domain in full (rest from reference TRBV7-6 and TRBJ2-5): GAGVSQSPRYKVTKRGQDVALRCDPISGHVSLYWYRQALGQGPEFLTYFNYEAQQDKSGLPNDRFSAERPEGSISTLTIQRTEQRDSAMYRCASSSGLGQGFGLTQYFGPGTRLLVL.

This clone has only a few counts. The CDR3 DNA reads as TGTGCCTGGAGTCCGTTTAACTATGGCTACACCTTC. As protein: CAWSPFNYGYTF. This sequence joins TRBV30 and TRBJ1-2; the D is unclear. V was pared by 2 bases and J by 1 base, with 5 bases between. The CDR3 sequence is 12 residues long. CDR1 GTSNPN and CDR2 SVGIG come from the germline V gene (reference sequence).

The chain joins TRBV4-2 to TRBJ2-1; D perhaps matches TRBD2 (6 bases). This CDR3 is 16 amino acids long. Germline-derived CDR1 and CDR2 are LGHNA and YNFKEQ. V was pared by 0 bases and J by 0 bases, with 9 bases between. Here the CDR3 reads CASSQERGNSYNEQFF. Here the CDR3 DNA reads TGTGCCAGCAGCCAAGAGCGGGGTAACTCCTACAATGAGCAGTTCTTC.

This chain joins TRBV7-8 and TRBJ1-2, with D unresolved. Looked up from germline, CDR1 is SGHVS and CDR2 is FQNEAQ. This CDR3 region has 12 residues. Trimming pared 5 bases from V and 4 bases from J, leaving 8 bases between. The CDR3 nucleotides are TGTGCCAGCAGCCCCGCGGCCTATGGCTACACCTTC. It is translated as CASSPAAYGYTF. The variable domain in full, completed from reference TRBV7-8 and TRBJ1-2, reads GAGVSQSPRYKVAKRGQDVALRCDPISGHVSLFWYQQALGQGPEFLTYFQNEAQLDKSGLPSDRFFAERPEGSVSTLKIQRTQQEDSAVYLCASSPAAYGYTFGSGTRLTVV.

The chain couples TRBV19 to TRBJ2-5; 9 positions match TRBD2. Germline loops: CDR1 LNHDA, CDR2 SQIVND (reference sequence). This CDR3 region has 19 residues. Trimming removed 3 bases from V and 7 bases from J; junction bases left unmatched: 21. CDR3 amino acids: CASSIPPPLGTSQVGTQYF. As DNA, the CDR3 is TGTGCCAGTAGTATCCCACCCCCCCTAGGGACTAGCCAGGTGGGGACCCAGTACTTC.

The gene calls are TRBV5-4 and TRBJ2-2; no firm D call. Looked up from germline, CDR1 is SGHNT and CDR2 is YYREEE (reference sequence). V lost 1 base to trimming and J lost 6 bases, with 13 bases between them. This CDR3 region has 15 residues. CDR3 nucleotide sequence: TGTGCCAGCAGCTTGTTTGGGCTTCCCCCCGGGGAGCTGTTTTTT. Its protein is CASSLFGLPPGELFF.

The chain carries TRBV10-3 and TRBJ1-1; 11 positions agree with TRBD1. With 4 bases clipped from V and 4 bases from J, the junction kept 2 bases outside the gene matches. CDR1 ENHRY and CDR2 SYGVKD come from the germline V gene. The CDR3 is 14 amino acids. In DNA form, the CDR3 reads TGTGCCATCAGTGGGACAGGGGGCGGCACTGAAGCTTTCTTT. This translates into CAISGTGGGTEAFF.

This clone was seen more than once but under ten times. This CDR3 is CASSETGSDTQYF. For the CDR3, the DNA is TGTGCCAGCAGTGAAACGGGGTCCGATACGCAGTATTTT. This rearrangement joins TRBV25-1 to TRBJ2-3; D is possibly TRBD2 (5 bases). CDR1 and CDR2 (germline): MGHDK, SYGVNS. This CDR3 is 13 amino acids long. V dropped 2 bases and J dropped 6 bases, with 9 bases sitting between them.

The rearrangement uses TRBV12-5 and TRBJ1-5; 10 bases map to TRBD1. The CDR3 contains 12 residues. V dropped 11 bases and J dropped 7; count of bases not matched to a gene: 5. Germline CDR1 reads LGHNT; CDR2 reads FRNRAP. The chain's CDR3 is CAGGTGDQPQHF. The DNA of the CDR3 is TGTGCTGGAGGGACAGGGGACCAGCCCCAGCATTTT.

The DNA for the CDR3 is TGCACCAGCAGCCAAGCGAGACTAGCGGGGGGCCCCTACAATGAGCAGTTCTTC. This codes for CTSSQARLAGGPYNEQFF. This chain uses TRBV1 with TRBJ2-1; the table's D call TRBD2 went unverified against the DNA. TRBV1 is marked as a pseudogene. CDR3 size: 18 residues.

This rearrangement joins TRBV9 to TRBJ2-4; D gene ambiguous. Germline V lookup: CDR1 SGDLS, CDR2 YYNGEE. V lost 1 base and J lost 9, with 14 bases in between. The CDR3 extends over 14 amino acids. This CDR3 reads CASSVIDSNGIQYF. Written as DNA, the CDR3 is TGTGCCAGCAGCGTAATCGATAGTAACGGCATTCAGTACTTC.

The chain has TRBV12-3 or TRBV12-4 and TRBJ2-7, with no clear D. The V and J ends lost 2 bases and 5 bases respectively, with 4 bases between them. The length of the CDR3 is 11 residues. The chain's CDR3 is CASSLSDEQYF. The CDR3 DNA follows: TGTGCCAGCAGTTTATCCGACGAGCAGTACTTC.

J is TRBJ2-1 and V is TRBV7-9, with TRBD2 as a possible D gene (7 bases). Trimming stripped 5 bases from V and 8 bases from J, with 10 bases between. The CDR3 loop spans 12 amino acids. Looked up from germline, CDR1 is SEHNR and CDR2 is FQNEAQ (reference sequence). CDR3 DNA sequence: TGTGCCAGCAGCCCGGGGGGCTATGAGCAGTTCTTC. Its translation: CASSPGGYEQFF.

The CDR3 sequence is CASSQDIAAAEAFF. The DNA for the CDR3 is TGTGCCAGCAGCCAAGATATCGCGGCTGCTGAAGCTTTCTTT. The chain uses TRBV4-2 and TRBJ1-1; D gene unclear. The CDR3 covers 14 residues. Per germline, CDR1 LGHNA and CDR2 YNFKEQ. V lost 0 bases to trimming and J lost 6 bases, with 11 bases between them.